These 17 T cell receptor beta chains were sequenced from one sample in a study of blood T cell repertoires in COVID-19. Assay: immunoSEQ multiplex PCR; the TCRdb copy retains only in-frame clones and omits some. The sample comprises some 200,000 clones, about 79% of which are singletons, and around 14% rests with the top ten. Sequencing was performed on peripheral blood. Receptors were obtained from a human donor in a cohort sampled during active COVID-19.

V is TRBV3-1 (or the pseudogene TRBV3-2) and J is TRBJ2-5; no clear D gene. The V end was cut by 1 base, the J end by 1 base, with 4 bases between. CDR3 length: 13 amino acids. Germline V gene sequence: CDR1 LGHDT, CDR2 YNNKEL (reference sequence). The CDR3 here is CASSQGAQETQYF. The CDR3 DNA reads TGTGCCAGCAGCCAAGGGGCCCAAGAGACCCAGTACTTC.

The chain carries TRBV2 and TRBJ2-1; a weak D match, TRBD2 (6 bases). The CDR3 extends over 13 amino acids. With 8 bases removed from V and 8 bases from J, the gap between germline ends came to 16 bases. Per the germline V gene, CDR1 is SNHLY and CDR2 is FYNNEI. The CDR3 loop is CASWRGGVDEQFF. The CDR3 coding sequence is TGTGCCAGCTGGAGGGGTGGAGTCGATGAGCAGTTCTTC.

This clone has just a few counts. CDR3 sequence reads: CASSPNRLASNEQFF. CDR3 DNA: TGTGCCAGCAGTCCAAACAGACTAGCATCGAATGAGCAGTTCTTC. The chain links TRBV27 to TRBJ2-1, with TRBD2 matching 7 bases. V shed 5 bases and J 7 bases; nucleotides not matched to a gene: 11. This CDR3 is built from 15 residues. Looked up from germline, CDR1 is MNHEY and CDR2 is SMNVEV (reference sequence).

This clone was counted between two and nine times. The V and J genes are TRBV27 and TRBJ2-2; 7 bases map to TRBD1. The CDR3 is 15 amino acids. From germline, CDR1 is MNHEY and CDR2 SMNVEV (reference sequence). The V and J ends lost 4 bases and 1 base, in that order; junction bases with no gene match: 3. This CDR3 is CASSWRQGNTGELFF. The CDR3 DNA reads as TGTGCCAGCAGTTGGAGACAGGGGAACACCGGGGAGCTGTTTTTT.

The genes are TRBV6-7 and TRBJ2-1; TRBD2 matches 12 bases. TRBV6-7 is filed as an ORF, its function uncertain. The J segment lost 8 bases and the V segment lost 4 bases, leaving 6 bases of the junction unmatched. This CDR3 spans 15 amino acids. DNA for the CDR3: TGTGCCAGCAGTTCGCTAGCGGGAGGGGGTTATGAGCAGTTCTTC. Amino acid sequence: CASSSLAGGGYEQFF.

The V and J genes are TRBV24-1 and TRBJ2-7; D perhaps matches TRBD2 (6 bases). The length of the CDR3 is 15 residues. Germline values: CDR1 KGHDR, CDR2 SFDVKD. V was shortened by 0 bases and J by 4 bases, with 12 bases between the two germline ends. DNA of the CDR3: TGTGCCACCAGTGATTTGCGAGCAGGGAGGTACGAGCAGTACTTC. Amino acid sequence: CATSDLRAGRYEQYF.

Many counts were recorded for this clone. The chain combines TRBV11-3 with TRBJ2-2, with 10 bases fitting TRBD1. Trimming cost V 4 bases and J 4 bases; bases outside gene matches: 3. CDR1 and CDR2 from the germline V gene are SGHNT and YENEEA. The CDR3 spans 15 residues. The CDR3 DNA reads as TGTGCCAGCAGCTCGGGACAGGGGACCACCGGGGAGCTGTTTTTT. Protein sequence: CASSSGQGTTGELFF.

V usage is TRBV27 and J usage is TRBJ1-4; TRBD1 agrees at 8 bases. Trimming removed 5 bases from V and 4 bases from J; junction bases left unmatched: 6. Germline V gives CDR1 MNHEY, CDR2 SMNVEV (reference sequence). The CDR3 sequence is 15 residues long. CDR3 nucleotide sequence: TGTGCCAGCAGTCCCCGGACAGGGTATAATGAAAAACTGTTTTTT. It is translated as CASSPRTGYNEKLFF.

The V and J genes are TRBV5-1 and TRBJ2-2; tentatively, D is TRBD2 (6 bases). Trimming removed 0 bases at V and 3 bases at J, with 9 bases between. Germline V gene sequence: CDR1 SGHRS, CDR2 YFSETQ. The CDR3 sequence is 15 residues long. CDR3 nucleotides: TGCGCCAGCAGCTTGGGACTAGTCTACACCGGGGAGCTGTTTTTT. Translation gives CASSLGLVYTGELFF. Full variable domain (remainder filled in from reference TRBV5-1 and TRBJ2-2): KAGVTQTPRYLIKTRGQQVTLSCSPISGHRSVSWYQQTPGQGLQFLFEYFSETQRNKGNFPGRFSGRQFSNSRSEMNVSTLELGDSALYLCASSLGLVYTGELFFGEGSRLTVL.

This clone was recorded only once. V gene TRBV9 combines with J gene TRBJ2-1; D is uncertain. This CDR3 comprises 16 residues. Trimming stripped 4 bases from V and 4 bases from J, with 18 bases between. In germline, CDR1 is SGDLS, CDR2 YYNGEE. CDR3 loop: CASSRYGDTEYNEQFF. CDR3 in DNA: TGTGCCAGCAGCCGATACGGAGATACTGAATACAATGAGCAGTTCTTC.

The rearrangement uses TRBV25-1 and TRBJ2-3; D is perhaps TRBD2 (6 bases). CDR1 is MGHDK, CDR2 SYGVNS, per germline. The CDR3 contains 14 residues. Trimming shortened V by 5 bases and J by 1 base, and 10 bases separated the two germline ends. The DNA of the CDR3 is TGTGCCAGCAGTCGAGTAGCGGGCACAGATACGCAGTATTTT. Amino acids: CASSRVAGTDTQYF.

The chain recombines TRBV5-1 with TRBJ2-1; D gene unclear. V was clipped by 0 bases and J by 0 bases, with 10 bases between them. CDR3 length: 16 amino acids. CDR1 is SGHRS and CDR2 is YFSETQ in the germline V gene. The DNA of the CDR3 is TGCGCCAGCAGCTTGGGAGCGCGAAGCTCCTACAATGAGCAGTTCTTC. This encodes CASSLGARSSYNEQFF.

The CDR3 loop reads CASSWTSGPGLYEQYF. CDR3 DNA sequence: TGTGCCAGCAGTTGGACTAGCGGCCCGGGGCTCTACGAGCAGTACTTC. The gene calls are TRBV27 and TRBJ2-7, with 10 bases aligning to TRBD2. The CDR3 runs 16 residues. Trimming cost V 4 bases and J 3 bases; bases outside gene matches: 9. Looked up from germline, CDR1 is MNHEY and CDR2 is SMNVEV (reference sequence).

V usage is TRBV5-5 and J usage is TRBJ2-5, with 9 bases lining up with TRBD2. With V trimmed by 3 bases and J by 5 bases, 11 bases remained unmatched. The CDR3 has 16 amino acids. Germline V gives CDR1 SGHKS, CDR2 YYEKEE (reference sequence). This chain's CDR3 is CASSSQREAGRETQYF. In DNA, the CDR3 is TGTGCCAGCAGCTCCCAGCGGGAGGCCGGGAGGGAGACCCAGTACTTC.

The CDR3 loop is CASSLVQGGVETQYF. CDR3 DNA sequence: TGCGCCAGCAGCTTGGTTCAGGGGGGTGTAGAGACCCAGTACTTC. The chain carries TRBV5-1 and TRBJ2-5; D is possibly TRBD1 (7 bases). This CDR3 has 15 amino acids. The germline CDR1 and CDR2 sequences are SGHRS and YFSETQ. V lost 0 bases and J lost 4, with 13 bases in between.

The chain is built from TRBV28 and TRBJ1-5; D gene unclear. The V gene lost 6 bases and the J gene lost 2 bases, with 14 bases spanning the gap. The CDR3 covers 15 residues. CDR1 MDHEN and CDR2 SYDVKM come from the germline V gene. The CDR3 protein is CASSKRTGGNQPQHF. The CDR3 DNA sequence: TGTGCCAGCAGCAAAAGGACGGGAGGCAATCAGCCCCAGCATTTT.

The chain combines TRBV28 with TRBJ1-2, with a tentative D call TRBD1 (6 bases). V shed 6 bases and J shed 4 bases, with 12 bases lying between them. The CDR3 sequence is 13 residues long. The germline V gene has CDR1 MDHEN and CDR2 SYDVKM. The CDR3 sequence: CASRLGGSYGYTF. CDR3 bases: TGTGCCAGCAGACTTGGGGGCAGCTATGGCTACACCTTC.